This T cell receptor beta chain came from a study of memory CD4+ T cells and cytomegalovirus serostatus. Only in-frame clones appear in the TCRdb table, and some are missing; sequencing was by immunoSEQ multiplex PCR. The repertoire holds over 50,000 clones, 82% seen once, with about 1% in the top ten. Germline V gene lookup returns CDR1 LGHNT and CDR2 FRNRAP. The CDR3 consists of 16 residues. Trimming shortened V by 0 bases and J by 0 bases, and 9 bases separated the two germline ends. The sort gate was single viable CD3+CD4+CD8-CD45RO+ cells for memory CD4+ T cells. The specimen was memory CD4+ T cells from blood. The chain recombines TRBV12-5 with TRBJ1-3; D not certain. The TCR sequence derives from an adult in good health and CMV-seronegative. CDR3 bases: TGTGCTAGTGGTTTGGTGGAGTCGCTCTCTGGAAACACCATATATTTT. The encoded protein is CASGLVESLSGNTIYF.